This T cell receptor beta chain was recovered during a study of shared clonotypes between healthy human individuals. V was pared by 6 bases and J by 3 bases, with 12 bases between. CDR3 length: 13 amino acids. Germline-derived CDR1 and CDR2 are SQVTM and ANQGSEA. An even split of each subset's genomic DNA across several immunoSEQ plates was performed. Assay: immunoSEQ multiplex PCR; the TCRdb copy retains only in-frame clones and omits some. The sample lists 2 million to 2.5 million clones; approximately 93% were seen once. Findings and limits, study-wide: Represented genetic and exposure-history diversity was restricted by having few donors.

A note on this clone: Its antigen is undetermined.

The TCR sequence derives from a man between 18 and 29 years old in good health. Some clones in this sample may be carry-over from other donors' samples. Sequencing was performed on naive CD4+ T cells from PBMCs. Regarding subset: CD45RA+ positively selected. The rearrangement joins TRBV29-1 to TRBJ2-1; either TRBD1 or TRBD2 may supply D (5 bases each). The chain's CDR3 is CSVAPGRYNEQFF. The CDR3 DNA follows: TGCAGCGTCGCACCGGGGCGCTACAATGAGCAGTTCTTC.